The source of this TCR beta chain is a study of T cell responses to AZD1222 COVID-19 vaccine. Sequencing was performed with immunoSEQ multiplex PCR; in TCRdb, only in-frame clones are kept and a portion is missing. Here the sample spans 95,000 to 150,000 clones, 80% to 95% being singletons. The V end lost 3 bases, the J end lost 5 bases, and 15 bases lay between the germline ends. The germline gives CDR1 KGHDR, CDR2 SFDVKD. This CDR3 contains 15 residues. The chain recombines TRBV24-1 with TRBJ2-5; TRBD2 might be the D (5 bases). This sequence was found in an adult in good health. The sequences come from peripheral blood, collected on day 0 of MenACWY control vaccination. The CDR3 reads CATSDPTRSEETQYF. For the CDR3, the DNA is TGTGCCACCAGTGATCCTACTCGTAGCGAGGAGACCCAGTACTTC.